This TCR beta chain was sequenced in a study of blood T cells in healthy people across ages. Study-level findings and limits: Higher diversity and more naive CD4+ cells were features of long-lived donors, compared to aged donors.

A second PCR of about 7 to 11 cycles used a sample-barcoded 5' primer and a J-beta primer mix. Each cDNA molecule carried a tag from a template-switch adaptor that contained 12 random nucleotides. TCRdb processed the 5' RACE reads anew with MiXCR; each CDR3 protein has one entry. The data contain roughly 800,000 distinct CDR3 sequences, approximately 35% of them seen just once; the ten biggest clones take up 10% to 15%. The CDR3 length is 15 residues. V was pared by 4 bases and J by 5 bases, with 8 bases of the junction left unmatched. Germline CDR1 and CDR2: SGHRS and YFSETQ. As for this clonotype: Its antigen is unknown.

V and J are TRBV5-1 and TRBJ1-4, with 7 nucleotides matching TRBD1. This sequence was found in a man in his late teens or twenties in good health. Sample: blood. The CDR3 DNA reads TGCGCCAGCAGCGGAAGACAGGGCCTCAATGAAAAACTGTTTTTT. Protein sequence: CASSGRQGLNEKLFF.